These T cell receptor beta chains were read from a single sample in a study of T-cell memory formation after mild COVID-19. TCRdb re-analysed the 5' RACE reads in MiXCR, keeping a single row per CDR3 protein. The table records about 360,000 distinct CDR3 sequences, over 10% of them present only once. The sequenced material came from PBMCs or a T cell subset sorted from them (not recorded which). The receptors here all came from a man younger than 30 who had mild COVID-19 (a few samples of this study predate the infection). Cell type and time point are not known. CDR3s include the opening cysteine and the closing phenylalanine or tryptophan. The D gene is left open where the match is weak. Clone sizes are given selectively: once, few, many, or a class where the clone is expanded.

d_call	cdr3_length	clone_size	j_call	v_call	cdr3_nt	cdr3_aa
NA	13	NA	TRBJ1-5	TRBV29-1	TGCAGCGTTGATGAGGGGGGCAATCAGCCCCAGCATTTT	CSVDEGGNQPQHF
TRBD1	15	NA	TRBJ1-5	TRBV7-2	TGTGCCAGCAGCTCCAAAACAGGGGTGAATCAGCCCCAGCATTTT	CASSSKTGVNQPQHF
NA	13	NA	TRBJ2-6	TRBV20-1	TGCAGTGCTATAGGGACTGGGGCCAACGTCCTGACTTTC	CSAIGTGANVLTF
NA	18	NA	TRBJ1-4	TRBV6-2/TRBV6-3	TGTGCCAGCAGAAAAGGAGGATTGTCGACCCCGACTAATGAAAAACTGATTTTT	CASRKGGLSTPTNEKLIF
TRBD2	15	NA	TRBJ2-1	TRBV28	TGTGCCAGCAGTTCCCCCAGCGGGGGGGACAATGAGCAGTTCTTC	CASSSPSGGDNEQFF
NA	15	NA	TRBJ1-4	TRBV29-1	TGCAGCGTCACCGGCGACTTAAGAGGGTCTGAAAAACTGTTTTTT	CSVTGDLRGSEKLFF
NA	11	few	TRBJ2-1	TRBV29-1	TGCAGCGGGGGGCCCCCGGATGAGCAGTTCTTC	CSGGPPDEQFF
NA	14	many	TRBJ1-1	TRBV11-2	TGTGCCAGCAGCTCAAACGGGGGGGGCACTGAAGCTTTCTTT	CASSSNGGGTEAFF
NA	16	many	TRBJ2-3	TRBV4-1	TGCGCCAGCAGCCAAGAGGCCAGGCCTAGCACAGATACGCAGTATTTT	CASSQEARPSTDTQYF
NA	16	few	TRBJ1-1	TRBV6-6	TGTGCCAGCAGTTACCCCCAGGGTCGGGGTTACACTGAAGCTTTCTTT	CASSYPQGRGYTEAFF
NA	14	NA	TRBJ2-1	TRBV20-1	TGCAGTGCGCTGGGGGCAGGGAAAGGCGATGAGCAGTTCTTC	CSALGAGKGDEQFF
NA	15	few	TRBJ1-5	TRBV15	TGTGCCACCAGCAGAGAACGACTTGGCAATCAGCCCCAGCATTTT	CATSRERLGNQPQHF
NA	12	NA	TRBJ2-7	TRBV30	TGTGCCTGGATGAAGGGGTCCTACGAGCAGTACTTC	CAWMKGSYEQYF